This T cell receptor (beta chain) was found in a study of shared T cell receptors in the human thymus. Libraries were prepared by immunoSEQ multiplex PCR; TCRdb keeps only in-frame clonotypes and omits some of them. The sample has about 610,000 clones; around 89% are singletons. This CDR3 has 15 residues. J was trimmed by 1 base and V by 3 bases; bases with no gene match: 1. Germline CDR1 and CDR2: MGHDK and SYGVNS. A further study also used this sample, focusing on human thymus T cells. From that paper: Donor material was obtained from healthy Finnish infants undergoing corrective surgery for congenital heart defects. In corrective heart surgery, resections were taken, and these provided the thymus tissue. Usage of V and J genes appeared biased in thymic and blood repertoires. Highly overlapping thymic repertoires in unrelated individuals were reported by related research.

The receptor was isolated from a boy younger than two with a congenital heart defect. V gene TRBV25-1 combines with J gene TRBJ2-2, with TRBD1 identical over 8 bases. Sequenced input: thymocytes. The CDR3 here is CASSETGENTGELFF. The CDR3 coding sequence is TGTGCCAGCAGTGAGACAGGGGAGAACACCGGGGAGCTGTTTTTT.